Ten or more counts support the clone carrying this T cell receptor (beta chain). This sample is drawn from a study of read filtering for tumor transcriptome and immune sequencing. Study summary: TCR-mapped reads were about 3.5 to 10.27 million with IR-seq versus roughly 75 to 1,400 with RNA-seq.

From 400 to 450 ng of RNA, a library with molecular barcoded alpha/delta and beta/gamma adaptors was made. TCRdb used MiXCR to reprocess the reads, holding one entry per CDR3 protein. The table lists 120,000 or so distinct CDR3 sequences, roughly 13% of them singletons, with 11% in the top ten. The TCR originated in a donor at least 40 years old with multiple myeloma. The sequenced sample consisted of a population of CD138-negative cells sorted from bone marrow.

CDR3 nucleotide sequence: TGTGCCAGCAGAGCGGGTTGGTCAGATACGCAGTATTTT. It codes for CASRAGWSDTQYF. The V and J genes are TRBV12-3 or TRBV12-4 and TRBJ2-3; tentative D call: TRBD2 (6 bases). This CDR3 has 13 amino acids. V gave up 6 bases and J gave up 4 bases, with 11 bases separating them.